This T cell receptor beta chain was obtained from a study of PD-1 blockade in mismatch repair-deficient tumors (dated by TCRdb to about 2017). Concerning the study at large: Between September 2013 and 2016, approximately 90 consecutive patients with 12 mismatch repair-deficient cancer types, all previously treated and progressing, were enrolled in the trial. Tumor-associated T cell clones in the peripheral blood of patients responding to PD-1 blockade were tracked using deep sequencing of TCR CDR3 regions.

Broad study findings and their caveats: Clones residing in the tumor, which were often undetectable in blood before treatment, expanded quickly after pembrolizumab and then contracted, generally before radiologic responses.

Libraries were built with the immunoSEQ multiplex PCR assay. Held by TCRdb, this immuneACCESS table contains in-frame sequences only and omits some clones. Under half of the omission traces to an unresolved V gene where checked; the cause of the rest is unknown. This sample is represented by approximately 25,000 clones; nearly 85% of them were singletons. The ten largest clones represent 20% of the sample. Taken with the paper, the label for time point translates to: peripheral blood 12 weeks after first pembrolizumab dose. Mismatch repair deficiency in every enrolled patient was established by polymerase chain reaction or immunohistochemistry. A few patients who responded to pembrolizumab therapy underwent TCR sequencing. The phase II trial prospectively tested pembrolizumab PD-1 blockade in advanced mismatch repair-deficient cancers regardless of tissue of origin. Serial peripheral blood T cell samples were collected before and at multiple times after starting PD-1 blockade. Blood sampling times were reported as weeks after the first pembrolizumab dose.

As to this clone: The antigen this receptor binds is unknown. Per-base quality was not reported, and no clone a single base away is much larger than it.

The sample was peripheral blood, taken 12 weeks after starting pembrolizumab. The receptor comes from an adult with mismatch repair-deficient cancer.

The DNA reads TGTGCCTGGACTACCGGGACAACGACCTACGAGCAGTACTTC. It translates to CAWTTGTTTYEQYF. The sequence links TRBV30 to TRBJ2-7; TRBD1 is a possible D gene, resting on 6 matching bases. The germline ends are 15 bases apart after V is trimmed by 4 bases and J by 2 bases. From cysteine to phenylalanine, the CDR3 is 14 amino acids long. Just the 42-base CDR3 DNA is kept, in frame starting at base 1. Per the germline V gene (reference sequence), GTSNPN is the CDR1 and SVGIG is the CDR2.